The source of this T cell receptor beta chain is a study of T-cell memory formation after mild COVID-19. Across the study: TCR clustering was largely donor specific.

TCRdb re-called the 5' RACE reads through MiXCR, storing one row per CDR3 protein. The sample holds about 190,000 distinct CDR3 sequences; over 9.5% are singletons and the top ten take approximately 2.8%. V was clipped by 3 bases and J by 7 bases, with 12 bases between them. The CDR3 spans 13 residues. The gene calls are TRBV12-3 or TRBV12-4 and TRBJ1-1; D is ambiguous. Sequencing was performed on PBMCs or a T cell subset sorted from them (not recorded which). This sequence originates from a man between 18 and 35 years old who had mild COVID-19 (a few samples of this study predate the infection). Cell type and time point are not known. CDR3 amino acids: CASSLVGNHEAFF. In DNA, the CDR3 is TGTGCCAGCAGTTTGGTCGGGAACCATGAAGCTTTCTTT.